This T cell receptor (beta chain) was identified during a study of T-cell reconstitution after alpha-beta-depleted transplantation in children. During its preparation, the TCRbeta library received unique molecular identifiers. TCRdb re-called the PCR reads through MiXCR, storing one row per CDR3 protein. This sample yields nearly 550,000 distinct CDR3 sequences, of which 15% to 20% are seen a single time; 3% to 3.5% belongs to the top ten. The CDR3 loop spans 14 amino acids. Trimming took off 6 bases at V and 3 bases at J, with 12 bases between the two ends. This chain uses TRBV12-3 or TRBV12-4 with TRBJ2-1; D might be TRBD1 (6 bases). The receptor was isolated from a human donor who donated a stem cell graft to a child with acute lymphoblastic leukemia. This material consisted of PBMCs from the stem cell graft donor, taken from the stem cell graft. This chain's CDR3 is CASSPDSGYNEQFF. The CDR3 region has the DNA TGTGCCAGCAGCCCGGACAGCGGCTACAATGAGCAGTTCTTC.